The 11 T cell receptor beta chains below come from one sample, sequenced in a study of CD4 T cells in relation to SARS-CoV-2 and coronaviruses. Produced via immunoSEQ multiplex PCR; TCRdb's table is partial and in-frame only. The sample shows under 35,000 clones, about 75% of them seen only once. No antigen has been identified for these receptors. The unexposed donors gave CD4+ T cells in about 2011-2019, prior to COVID-19. After about ten days of culture, CD4+ T cells were isolated. The specimen was CD4+ T cells from PBMCs, cultured in vitro. Receptors originate from a human donor in good health.

The CDR3 DNA reads TGTGCCAGCAGGGCCGGGACTAGCGGGGGGGCAGGTACGCAGTATTTT. It translates to CASRAGTSGGAGTQYF. The V call is TRBV2, the J call TRBJ2-3, with TRBD2 matching over 16 bases. This CDR3 comprises 16 residues. The germline V gene has CDR1 SNHLY and CDR2 FYNNEI. Trimming removed 6 bases from V and 8 bases from J; junction bases left unmatched: 8.

The rearrangement joins TRBV27 to TRBJ1-1, with 9 nucleotides matching TRBD1. Germline-derived CDR1 and CDR2 are MNHEY and SMNVEV (reference sequence). The ends lost 6 bases at V and 2 bases at J; junction bases unmatched: 4. The CDR3 is 14 residues long. Written as DNA, the CDR3 is TGTGCCAGCAGGTTGGGACAGGGAAACACTGAAGCTTTCTTT. Its protein product is CASRLGQGNTEAFF.

The chain recombines TRBV11-2 with TRBJ2-1; a weak D match, TRBD2 (5 bases). V dropped 1 base and J dropped 0 bases, with 10 bases sitting between them. The germline gives CDR1 SGHAT, CDR2 FQNNGV. The CDR3 is made up of 16 amino acids. CDR3 sequence (DNA): TGTGCCAGCAGCTTAGGCCTAGCCCCCTCCTACAATGAGCAGTTCTTC. Translated, it gives CASSLGLAPSYNEQFF. Together with reference TRBV11-2 and TRBJ2-1, the CDR3 gives the full variable domain: EAGVAQSPRYKIIEKRQSVAFWCNPISGHATLYWYQQILGQGPKLLIQFQNNGVVDDSQLPKDRFSAERLKGVDSTLKIQPAKLEDSAVYLCASSLGLAPSYNEQFFGPGTRLTVL.

The table lists this clone with a few counts. J is TRBJ2-2 and V is TRBV9, with 11 bases lining up with TRBD2. The CDR3 spans 18 residues. V shed 2 bases, J shed 1 base, and the junction held 7 bases outside the gene matches. Germline CDR1 reads SGDLS; CDR2 reads YYNGEE. The CDR3 region is CASSVEDLAGGNTGELFF. Here the CDR3 DNA reads TGTGCCAGCAGCGTTGAGGACCTAGCGGGGGGGAACACCGGGGAGCTGTTTTTT.

The chain's CDR3 is CASSEDVGRLIYEQYF. Here the CDR3 DNA reads TGTGCCAGCAGTGAAGATGTAGGGCGCCTGATCTACGAGCAGTACTTC. The chain carries TRBV2 and TRBJ2-7; D is uncertain. CDR1 SNHLY and CDR2 FYNNEI come from the germline V gene. V was trimmed by 1 base and J by 3 bases, leaving 16 bases between them. This CDR3 has 16 amino acids. The entire variable domain, with the rest obtained from reference TRBV2 and TRBJ2-7, is as follows: EPEVTQTPSHQVTQMGQEVILRCVPISNHLYFYWYRQILGQKVEFLVSFYNNEISEKSEIFDDQFSVERPDGSNFTLKIRSTKLEDSAMYFCASSEDVGRLIYEQYFGPGTRLTVT.

The genes are TRBV12-3 or TRBV12-4 and TRBJ2-2; D is unclear. The CDR3 runs to 13 residues. V was clipped by 3 bases and J by 5 bases, with 7 bases between them. The DNA of the CDR3 is TGTGCCAGCAGTTTCAGTTCGACCGGGGAGCTGTTTTTT. It is translated as CASSFSSTGELFF.

In its sample, this clone ranks as medium-sized (0.01 to 0.1%). V gene TRBV7-8 combines with J gene TRBJ1-1, with a weak D call TRBD1 (5 bases). The CDR3 consists of 14 residues. From germline, CDR1 is SGHVS and CDR2 FQNEAQ. V lost 6 bases to trimming and J lost 4 bases, with 15 bases between them. The CDR3 sequence: CASSHREGTTEAFF. Here the CDR3 DNA reads TGTGCCAGCAGTCACCGGGAAGGGACCACTGAAGCTTTCTTT.

This clone showed up just once. The V and J genes are TRBV5-1 and TRBJ2-1; a possible D gene is TRBD1 (5 bases). V dropped 1 base and J dropped 6 bases, with 8 bases sitting between them. The CDR3 contains 13 residues. From germline, CDR1 is SGHRS and CDR2 YFSETQ. CDR3 coding DNA: TGCGCCAGCAGCTTGTTAGGGGTCAATGAGCAGTTCTTC. Translation: CASSLLGVNEQFF.

The chain has TRBV4-1 and TRBJ1-1; unclear D gene. The CDR3 covers 13 residues. Germline CDR1 is MGHRA and CDR2 is YSYEKL. Trimming took 0 bases from V and 8 from J, leaving 10 bases between them. The CDR3 protein is CASSQDWSGEAFF. The CDR3 bases are TGCGCCAGCAGCCAAGATTGGTCCGGGGAAGCTTTCTTT.

This clone has more than one count but fewer than ten. V is TRBV5-1 and J is TRBJ1-1; D uncertain. Trimming left V 1 base short and J 1 base short, with 5 bases between. This CDR3 is built from 13 residues. The germline CDR1 and CDR2 sequences are SGHRS and YFSETQ. The chain's CDR3 is CASSLNRNTEAFF. The CDR3, as DNA: TGCGCCAGCAGCTTGAATCGGAACACTGAAGCTTTCTTT. Full variable domain (remainder filled in from reference TRBV5-1 and TRBJ1-1): KAGVTQTPRYLIKTRGQQVTLSCSPISGHRSVSWYQQTPGQGLQFLFEYFSETQRNKGNFPGRFSGRQFSNSRSEMNVSTLELGDSALYLCASSLNRNTEAFFGQGTRLTVV.

The chain recombines TRBV19 with TRBJ2-1; TRBD2 matches 9 bases. This CDR3 spans 15 amino acids. Per germline, CDR1 LNHDA and CDR2 SQIVND (reference sequence). V lost 6 bases, J lost 7 bases, and 10 bases stayed unmatched. The CDR3 nucleotides are TGTGCCAGTAGCGATGGCGGGGGGGGAGGGAATGAGCAGTTCTTC. Amino acids: CASSDGGGGGNEQFF.